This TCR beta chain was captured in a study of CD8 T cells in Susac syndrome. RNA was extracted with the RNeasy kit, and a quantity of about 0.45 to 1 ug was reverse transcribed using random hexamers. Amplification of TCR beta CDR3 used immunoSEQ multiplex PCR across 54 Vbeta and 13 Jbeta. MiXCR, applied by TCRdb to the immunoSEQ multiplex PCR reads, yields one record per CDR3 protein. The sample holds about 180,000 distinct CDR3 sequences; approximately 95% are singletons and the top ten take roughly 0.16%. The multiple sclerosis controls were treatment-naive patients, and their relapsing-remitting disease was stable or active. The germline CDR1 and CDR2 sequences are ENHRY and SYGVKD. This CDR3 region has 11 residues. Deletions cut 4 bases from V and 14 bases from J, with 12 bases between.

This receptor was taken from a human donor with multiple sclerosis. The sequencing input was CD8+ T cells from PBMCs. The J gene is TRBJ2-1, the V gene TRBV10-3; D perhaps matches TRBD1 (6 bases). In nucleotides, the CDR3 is TGTGCCATCAGTGCCGGACAGATGAAGTTCTTC. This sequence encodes CAISAGQMKFF.